The clone carrying this T cell receptor (beta chain) showed up just a few times. Its cognate antigen is unknown. This specimen belongs to a study of T cell responses to AZD1222 COVID-19 vaccine. Study observations and caveats: Scientists sampled the repertoires only once the peak T cell response had passed.

The ends were cut back, 0 bases at V and 5 bases at J, with 13 bases in the middle. CDR3 length equals 15 residues. Germline V gene lookup returns CDR1 LNHNV and CDR2 YYDKDF (reference sequence). The assay was immunoSEQ multiplex PCR, and TCRdb's table has in-frame clones only and misses some. This table has approximately 140,000 clones, about 91% appearing once. Sequences were derived from peripheral blood, sampled on day 0 of AZD1222 vaccination. The gene calls are TRBV15 and TRBJ1-1; D perhaps matches TRBD1 (6 bases). The receptor comes from an adult in good health. The CDR3 loop reads CATSRDPTQGTEAFF. The DNA of the CDR3 is TGTGCCACCAGCAGAGATCCCACCCAGGGGACTGAAGCTTTCTTT.